The 24 T cell receptor beta chains below come from one sample, sequenced in a study of shared clonotypes between healthy human individuals. Clones were read by immunoSEQ multiplex PCR, and TCRdb kept only the in-frame ones, dropping some. The table includes around 2.5 million clones, roughly 93% detected once. The source material was naive CD4+ T cells from PBMCs. Indicated subset: CD45RA+ positively selected. These TCRs come from a man aged 18 to 35 in good health. Some clones in this sample may be carry-over from other donors' samples.

The chain is built from TRBV9 and TRBJ1-1, with a weak D call TRBD1 (5 bases). This CDR3 is 13 amino acids long. The germline CDR1 and CDR2 sequences are SGDLS and YYNGEE. V was clipped by 7 bases and J by 4 bases, with 14 bases between them. The CDR3 is CASSREVGTEAFF. The CDR3, as DNA: TGTGCCAGCTCCAGGGAGGTGGGCACTGAAGCTTTCTTT.

This clone occurred once. The V call is TRBV13, the J call TRBJ2-5; D remains unclear. V was cut by 5 bases and J by 1 base, with 14 bases left in between. Germline values: CDR1 PRHDT, CDR2 FYEKMQ (reference sequence). The CDR3 loop spans 15 amino acids. CDR3 in amino acids: CASSPPAPFQETQYF. The CDR3 bases are TGTGCCAGCAGCCCGCCGGCCCCTTTCCAAGAGACCCAGTACTTC.

The J gene is TRBJ2-7, the V gene TRBV7-8; D gene unclear. The CDR3 is 16 amino acids. V was cut by 8 bases and J by 3 bases, with 23 bases left in between. Germline CDR1 reads SGHVS; CDR2 reads FQNEAQ. The CDR3 loop reads CASGRADRGMGYEQYF. DNA for the CDR3: TGTGCCAGCGGACGGGCCGACCGTGGGATGGGCTACGAGCAGTACTTC.

The chain employs TRBV5-1 and TRBJ2-7; D gene uncertain. V shed 5 bases and J shed 0 bases, with 12 bases lying between them. The V gene's germline CDR1 is SGHRS and CDR2 YFSETQ. The CDR3 runs 14 residues. The chain's CDR3 is CASRRSASSYEQYF. CDR3 DNA: TGCGCCAGCAGAAGGTCGGCTAGCTCCTACGAGCAGTACTTC.

The chain links TRBV5-1 to TRBJ1-2; TRBD1 agrees at 9 bases. V lost 2 bases and J lost 8; bases outside the gene matches: 10. This CDR3 has 15 residues. CDR1 SGHRS and CDR2 YFSETQ come from the germline V gene. The CDR3 DNA reads TGCGCCAGCAGCTTACCGACCCGGGACAGGGTAGGCTACACCTTC. Encoded protein: CASSLPTRDRVGYTF.

The table lists this clone with a count of one. The gene calls are TRBV11-1 and TRBJ2-3, with unresolved D. Per germline, CDR1 SGHAT and CDR2 FQDESV (reference sequence). V lost 3 bases to trimming and J lost 0 bases, with 13 bases between them. The CDR3 runs to 16 residues. In DNA form, the CDR3 reads TGTGCCAGCAGCTTTTTCGGCGGAGCTAGCACAGATACGCAGTATTTT. Translated, it gives CASSFFGGASTDTQYF.

CDR3 in DNA: TGTGCCAGCAGCGCGGACCGGGGAACCTACAATGAGCAGTTCTTC. This encodes CASSADRGTYNEQFF. The chain carries TRBV5-4 and TRBJ2-1; D perhaps matches TRBD2 (5 bases). The length of the CDR3 is 15 residues. The V gene lost 4 bases and the J gene lost 2 bases, with 13 bases spanning the gap. The germline CDR1 and CDR2 sequences are SGHNT and YYREEE (reference sequence).

As for this clone: Other DNA variants within this sample encode the same CDR3. The chain couples TRBV5-1 to TRBJ2-1; 11 bases align to TRBD2. There are 15 residues in the CDR3. After removal of 3 bases from V and 4 bases from J, the junction contained 3 bases not matched to a gene. The germline CDR1 and CDR2 sequences are SGHRS and YFSETQ. CDR3 in amino acids: CASSSTSGTYNEQFF. The CDR3, as DNA: TGCGCCAGCAGCTCGACTAGCGGGACATACAATGAGCAGTTCTTC.

The V call is TRBV5-4, the J call TRBJ1-2; TRBD1 is a possible D gene (5 bases). This CDR3 comprises 14 residues. V was cut by 3 bases and J by 4 bases, with 13 bases left in between. Germline CDR1 and CDR2: SGHNT and YYREEE (reference sequence). The chain's CDR3 is CASSSGHLGYGYTF. The DNA for the CDR3 is TGTGCCAGCAGCTCCGGACACTTGGGCTATGGCTACACCTTC.

V gene TRBV5-4 combines with J gene TRBJ1-2; 9 bases agree with TRBD1. Germline V gene data show CDR1 as SGHNT and CDR2 as YYREEE (reference sequence). The length of the CDR3 is 14 residues. Trimming took 4 bases from V and 3 from J; bases not matched to a gene: 4. The CDR3 region is CASSAQGADYGYTF. The CDR3 nucleotides are TGTGCCAGCAGCGCACAGGGGGCTGACTATGGCTACACCTTC.

The sample holds a few counts of this clone. The V gene is TRBV2, the J gene TRBJ1-2; TRBD1 aligns across 9 bases. V shed 2 bases and J 3 bases; nucleotides not matched to a gene: 1. The germline V gene encodes CDR1 SNHLY and CDR2 FYNNEI. The CDR3 has 14 residues. CDR3 bases: TGTGCCAGCAGTGAAAGGACAGGGGACTATGGCTACACCTTC. This encodes CASSERTGDYGYTF.

The V gene is TRBV7-3, the J gene TRBJ2-1, with a possible D match to TRBD2 (6 bases). V lost 2 bases and J lost 5, with 16 bases in between. The germline CDR1 and CDR2 sequences are SGHTA and FQGTGA. The CDR3 contains 16 residues. CDR3 sequence (DNA): TGTGCCAGCAGCTTACTAGGCGGGGCAAGGGACAATGAGCAGTTCTTC. It specifies CASSLLGGARDNEQFF.

This sequence joins TRBV9 and TRBJ2-3; 12 bases are shared with TRBD2. The junction had 5 bases not matched to a gene; V was cut back by 0 bases and J by 3 bases. Germline CDR1 SGDLS, CDR2 YYNGEE. This CDR3 region has 17 residues. The CDR3 reads CASSVGSSGRGTDTQYF. Here the CDR3 DNA reads TGTGCCAGCAGCGTAGGCTCTAGCGGGAGGGGGACAGATACGCAGTATTTT.

This chain uses TRBV5-1 with TRBJ2-3, with 10 bases identical to TRBD2. Per germline, CDR1 SGHRS and CDR2 YFSETQ. The CDR3 extends over 17 amino acids. V shed 3 bases and J 1 base; nucleotides not matched to a gene: 8. CDR3 protein: CASSWYGTSDGTDTQYF. CDR3 in DNA: TGCGCCAGCAGCTGGTATGGGACTAGCGATGGCACAGATACGCAGTATTTT.

Remarks on this clone: Distinct nucleotide sequences in the sample also encode this CDR3. The chain is built from TRBV29-1 and TRBJ1-1; D is undetermined. The V end was cut by 6 bases, the J end by 1 base, with 9 bases between. The CDR3 extends over 12 amino acids. The germline gives CDR1 SQVTM, CDR2 ANQGSEA. CDR3 residues: CSVSEGNTEAFF. CDR3 DNA: TGCAGCGTCTCAGAGGGGAACACTGAAGCTTTCTTT.

This clone was observed a handful of times. The rearrangement uses TRBV19 and TRBJ1-5; 8 positions agree with TRBD1. CDR3 length equals 16 residues. J was trimmed by 2 bases and V by 4 bases; bases with no gene match: 7. In germline, CDR1 is LNHDA, CDR2 SQIVND (reference sequence). CDR3 nucleotides: TGTGCCAGTAGTAAATGGACAGGGAATGGCAATCAGCCCCAGCATTTT. Protein sequence: CASSKWTGNGNQPQHF.

The chain is built from TRBV29-1 and TRBJ2-2; D is possibly TRBD2 (6 bases). The germline V gene has CDR1 SQVTM and CDR2 ANQGSEA. The CDR3 is made up of 13 amino acids. V lost 6 bases and J lost 8, with 16 bases in between. The CDR3 coding sequence is TGCAGCGTAGATGGGACTGCCTTGGGGGAGCTGTTTTTT. This gives the protein CSVDGTALGELFF.

The chain couples TRBV27 to TRBJ1-6; 8 positions agree with TRBD1. Trimming cost V 2 bases and J 7 bases; bases outside gene matches: 7. Germline V gene data show CDR1 as MNHEY and CDR2 as SMNVEV (reference sequence). The CDR3 loop spans 16 amino acids. The CDR3 region has the DNA TGTGCCAGCAGTTTAATTCCAGGGGGCCTAAATTCACCCCTCCACTTT. It translates to CASSLIPGGLNSPLHF.

V and J are TRBV2 and TRBJ2-1, with TRBD1 matching 9 bases. The CDR3 runs 15 residues. V shed 5 bases and J 1 base; nucleotides not matched to a gene: 3. Looked up from germline, CDR1 is SNHLY and CDR2 is FYNNEI. The CDR3 is CASSLTGGSYNEQFF. DNA of the CDR3: TGTGCCAGCAGTCTGACAGGGGGTTCCTACAATGAGCAGTTCTTC.

V gene TRBV5-4 combines with J gene TRBJ2-2; TRBD2 aligns across 13 bases. CDR3 size: 16 residues. Unmatched junction bases numbered 5, after V lost 4 bases and J lost 5 bases. The germline CDR1 and CDR2 sequences are SGHNT and YYREEE (reference sequence). In DNA, the CDR3 is TGTGCCAGCAGCACGGGACTAGCGGGAACGACCGGGGAGCTGTTTTTT. Its protein product is CASSTGLAGTTGELFF.

A word on this clone: This sample includes further DNA sequences coding for the same CDR3. The chain joins TRBV7-9 to TRBJ2-1, with D unclear. Germline V gene data show CDR1 as SEHNR and CDR2 as FQNEAQ (reference sequence). The CDR3 has 14 residues. V lost 5 bases and J lost 0, with 8 bases in between. CDR3 amino acids: CASSPISSYNEQFF. CDR3 DNA sequence: TGTGCCAGCAGCCCGATAAGCTCCTACAATGAGCAGTTCTTC.

V and J are TRBV6-6 and TRBJ2-1; 7 positions match TRBD2. Germline V gene lookup returns CDR1 MNHNY and CDR2 SVGAGI (reference sequence). This CDR3 is built from 16 residues. J gave up 6 bases and V 7 bases, and 15 bases lay outside the gene matches. CDR3 amino acids: CASTLSGAGEINEQFF. Here the CDR3 DNA reads TGTGCCAGCACCCTCTCTGGGGCGGGAGAAATCAATGAGCAGTTCTTC.

The chain recombines TRBV11-2 with TRBJ1-4; D is perhaps TRBD1 (5 bases). Germline CDR1 and CDR2: SGHAT and FQNNGV. The CDR3 is made up of 14 amino acids. V shed 3 bases and J shed 6 bases, with 11 bases lying between them. CDR3 sequence: CASSFGGGYEKLFF. CDR3 coding DNA: TGTGCCAGCAGCTTCGGGGGGGGTTATGAAAAACTGTTTTTT.

This chain connects TRBV28 to TRBJ2-3; a weak D match, TRBD2 (6 bases). Germline V lookup: CDR1 MDHEN, CDR2 SYDVKM. This CDR3 has 12 residues. V was trimmed by 2 bases and J by 14 bases, leaving 14 bases between them. CDR3 in amino acids: CASSLGGFFWYF. The CDR3 region has the DNA TGTGCCAGCAGTTTAGGGGGGTTCTTTTGGTATTTT. The full variable domain, its missing parts supplied by reference TRBV28 and TRBJ2-3, is DVKVTQSSRYLVKRTGEKVFLECVQDMDHENMFWYRQDPGLGLRLIYFSYDVKMKEKGDIPEGYSVSREKKERFSLILESASTNQTSMYLCASSLGGFFWYFGPGTRLTVL.